This TCR beta chain is drawn from a study of T cell responses to AZD1222 COVID-19 vaccine. Study-wide background: Samples with a second dose at about 4 or about 12 weeks were pooled together. Findings and caveats of the study: Clonal diversity was possibly underestimated, and white British individuals and females predominated among donors. There were vaccine-associated CD4 TCRs across spike, dominant at 160-218 and 743-854. Spike-specific TCR breadth and depth were elevated following two AZD1222 doses.

Looked up from germline, CDR1 is SEHNR and CDR2 is FQNEAQ (reference sequence). The trim removed 4 bases at V and 10 bases at J, leaving 4 bases unmatched. The CDR3 length is 12 residues. Profiling relied on immunoSEQ multiplex PCR, and the TCRdb table lists in-frame clones only, not all of them. The sample records about 90,000 clones, roughly 87% being singletons. Notes on this clone: Its antigen is not known.

The genes are TRBV7-9 and TRBJ1-1; TRBD1 matches at 9 bases. This sequence was found in an adult in good health. This sample comprised peripheral blood, obtained on day 0 of AZD1222 vaccination. CDR3 in amino acids: CASSYPTGGAFF. The CDR3, as DNA: TGTGCCAGCAGCTACCCGACAGGGGGAGCTTTCTTT. Based on the CDR3 plus reference TRBV7-9 and TRBJ1-1, the full variable domain is DTGVSQNPRHKITKRGQNVTFRCDPISEHNRLYWYRQTLGQGPEFLTYFQNEAQLEKSRLLSDRFSAERPKGSFSTLEIQRTEQGDSAMYLCASSYPTGGAFFGQGTRLTVV.